The next 23 T cell receptor beta chains were all read from a single sample in a study of T-cell reconstitution after alpha-beta-depleted transplantation in children (dated by TCRdb to about 2016). In the paper's terms, the treatment or condition label means: allogeneic hematopoietic cell transplantation with graft depleted of TCRalphabeta T cells and CD19 B cells. The method behind the library was PCR. Sequencing used an Illumina HiSeq 2500. Molecular barcoding was employed in the preparation of TCR libraries, with unique molecular identifiers being used to normalize TCRbeta repertoire quantification. TCRdb took the public reads, trimmed them with fastp at Q25, ran MiXCR for clone calling and kept in-frame beta chains. Every distinct CDR3 protein forms one entry, paired with its most common genes and DNA. Within this sample are more than 400,000 distinct CDR3 sequences, with over 10% of them counted one time only. Jointly, the top ten make up 14% of the sample.

The specimen was PBMCs, mostly from graft donor cells, collected 180 days after TCRalphabeta/CD19-depleted stem cell transplant. These receptors originate from a female patient aged 2-9 years who had a stem cell transplant for aplastic anemia, so the T cells may come from the graft donor.

This clonotype was recorded at least ten times. The chain has TRBV7-2 and TRBJ1-1, with D unclear. This CDR3 contains 13 residues. The V gene's germline CDR1 is SGHTA and CDR2 FQGNSA. Trimming took off 3 bases at V and 2 bases at J, with 7 bases between the two ends. The CDR3, as DNA: TGTGCCAGCAGCTTCATGGGCAACACTGAAGCTTTCTTT. It yields the protein CASSFMGNTEAFF.

The chain links TRBV11-1 to TRBJ2-7; D is undetermined. V was cut by 3 bases and J by 3 bases, with 12 bases left in between. In germline, CDR1 is SGHAT, CDR2 FQDESV (reference sequence). The CDR3 covers 14 residues. CDR3: CASSLSERGYEQYF. CDR3 DNA sequence: TGTGCCAGCAGCTTGTCAGAGAGAGGCTACGAGCAGTACTTC.

The CDR3 coding sequence is TGTGCCAGTAGACAAAGGGGGTATGAAAAACTGTTTTTT. As protein: CASRQRGYEKLFF. V is TRBV19 and J is TRBJ1-4; D possibly corresponds to TRBD1 (6 bases). The V gene lost 6 bases and the J gene lost 6 bases, with 11 bases spanning the gap. The V gene's germline CDR1 is LNHDA and CDR2 SQIVND (reference sequence). This CDR3 spans 13 amino acids.

The V call is TRBV4-3, the J call TRBJ2-1, with a possible D match to TRBD2 (6 bases). Germline V lookup: CDR1 LGHNA, CDR2 YSLEER. This CDR3 contains 16 residues. Trimming removed 3 bases at V and 10 bases at J, with 22 bases between. Here the CDR3 DNA reads TGCGCCAGCAGCCATCTCGACTGGGGGGATAGGAGAGAGCAGTTCTTC. This sequence encodes CASSHLDWGDRREQFF.

The rearrangement joins TRBV5-1 to TRBJ2-1; 7 positions agree with TRBD2. Losses at the gene ends were 7 bases for V and 2 bases for J; bases not matched to a gene: 12. CDR3 length: 16 amino acids. Germline loops: CDR1 SGHRS, CDR2 YFSETQ. The CDR3 protein is CASSPDGGDPYNEQFF. The CDR3 nucleotides are TGCGCCAGCTCCCCCGATGGGGGGGACCCCTACAATGAGCAGTTCTTC.

V gene TRBV24-1 combines with J gene TRBJ1-5; maybe TRBD1 (5 bases). Germline lookup yields CDR1 KGHDR and CDR2 SFDVKD. The CDR3 length is 13 residues. Trimming took off 5 bases at V and 4 bases at J, with 8 bases between the two ends. The CDR3 sequence: CATSGTNNQPQHF. The DNA of the CDR3 is TGTGCCACCAGTGGGACAAATAATCAGCCCCAGCATTTT.

This clonotype was recorded a few times. This chain joins TRBV6-1 and TRBJ2-2; tentative D call: TRBD2 (6 bases). The CDR3 totals 14 residues. Germline assignment: CDR1 MNHNS and CDR2 SASEGT. Between the trimmed V and J ends, which lost 10 bases and 5 bases, there was a span of 17 bases. Here the CDR3 reads CAIATRDATGELFF. DNA of the CDR3: TGTGCCATCGCCACGCGGGACGCAACCGGGGAGCTGTTTTTT.

The V call is TRBV20-1, the J call TRBJ1-3, with TRBD1 identical over 8 bases. The CDR3 has 16 residues. Germline-derived CDR1 and CDR2 are DFQATT and SNEGSKA (reference sequence). With V trimmed by 3 bases and J by 1 base, 8 bases remained unmatched. The CDR3 DNA sequence: TGCAGTGCTAGCGGACAGGGACTTTTATCTGGAAACACCATATATTTT. Protein: CSASGQGLLSGNTIYF.

The J gene is TRBJ2-5, the V gene TRBV5-1; possible D gene TRBD2, 5 bases. V lost 3 bases, J lost 3 bases, and 21 bases lay in between. Germline lookup yields CDR1 SGHRS and CDR2 YFSETQ. The CDR3 length is 17 residues. CDR3 sequence (DNA): TGCGCCAGCAGCTCGTGGCGGGCAGGCCCCCTTAAAGAGACCCAGTACTTC. Translated: CASSSWRAGPLKETQYF.

This clonotype was counted a few times. This chain uses TRBV20-1 with TRBJ2-2; TRBD2 is a possible D gene (6 bases). There are 13 residues in the CDR3. Trimming took 4 bases from V and 1 from J, leaving 7 bases between them. The germline gives CDR1 DFQATT, CDR2 SNEGSKA (reference sequence). The CDR3 reads CSATRENTGELFF. For the CDR3, the DNA is TGCAGTGCTACGCGGGAGAACACCGGGGAGCTGTTTTTT.

This clonotype was counted many times. The J gene is TRBJ1-3, the V gene TRBV7-8, with D perhaps matching TRBD1 (6 bases). The germline V gene encodes CDR1 SGHVS and CDR2 FQNEAQ. The CDR3 has 18 residues. The V end lost 1 base, the J end lost 4 bases, and 20 bases lay between the germline ends. The CDR3 loop reads CASSLGPKGGGGGNTIYF. The CDR3 DNA follows: TGTGCCAGCAGCTTAGGACCCAAGGGGGGTGGAGGCGGAAACACCATATATTTT.

This chain connects TRBV4-3 to TRBJ2-2; possibly TRBD2 for D (5 bases). The CDR3 loop spans 17 amino acids. The V gene's germline CDR1 is LGHNA and CDR2 YSLEER. Trimming removed 4 bases from V and 7 bases from J, with 22 bases in between. CDR3 protein: CASSPRTRALVGGELFF. As DNA, the CDR3 is TGCGCCAGCAGCCCCCGCACGAGGGCCCTCGTAGGCGGGGAGCTGTTTTTT.

V usage is TRBV20-1 and J usage is TRBJ2-7; 9 bases match TRBD1. The CDR3 sequence is 13 residues long. The germline CDR1 and CDR2 sequences are DFQATT and SNEGSKA (reference sequence). Trimming took 5 bases from V and 4 from J; bases not matched to a gene: 6. CDR3 residues: CSAVNRGQYEQYF. CDR3 nucleotides: TGCAGTGCTGTAAACAGGGGGCAATACGAGCAGTACTTC.

V gene TRBV11-2 combines with J gene TRBJ2-1; tentative D call: TRBD2 (5 bases). CDR1 SGHAT and CDR2 FQNNGV come from the germline V gene. The CDR3 is 17 amino acids. Trimming took 5 bases from V and 3 from J, leaving 20 bases between them. The CDR3 spells CASSPRGWVTGYNEQFF. CDR3 nucleotide sequence: TGTGCCAGCAGCCCCCGCGGGTGGGTAACCGGCTACAATGAGCAGTTCTTC.

This clonotype was observed a few times. This chain joins TRBV7-9 and TRBJ2-4; 9 nucleotides align to TRBD2. V lost 5 bases to trimming and J lost 8 bases; unmatched junction nucleotides: 10. This CDR3 has 15 residues. From germline, CDR1 is SEHNR and CDR2 FQNEAQ (reference sequence). The CDR3 DNA reads as TGTGCCAGCAGCCGGAAAGCGGGAGGAGGGCACATTCAGTACTTC. Protein: CASSRKAGGGHIQYF.

This clonotype was observed a handful of times. The rearrangement joins TRBV12-3 or TRBV12-4 to TRBJ2-1; a weak D match, TRBD2 (6 bases). V lost 3 bases and J lost 11, with 17 bases in between. This CDR3 has 14 amino acids. The CDR3 sequence is CASSLTGVLSQQFF. As DNA, the CDR3 is TGTGCCAGCAGTTTGACGGGAGTTTTATCTCAGCAGTTCTTC.

This clonotype was detected a few times. V usage is TRBV10-3 and J usage is TRBJ2-7; D is uncertain. CDR3 length: 14 amino acids. Trimming took 0 bases from V and 5 from J, leaving 11 bases between them. CDR1 ENHRY and CDR2 SYGVKD come from the germline V gene. CDR3 in amino acids: CAISESLAKNEQYF. The CDR3 DNA sequence: TGTGCCATCAGTGAGTCGTTGGCTAAAAACGAGCAGTACTTC.

This clonotype was seen only a few times. The chain is built from TRBV21-1 and TRBJ2-7. TRBV21-1 is a pseudogene. The CDR3 has 13 amino acids. CDR3 DNA: TGTGCCAGCAGCAAAGGGTGGTCCTACGAGCAGTACGTC. The encoded protein is CASSKGWSYEQYV.

There are many counts of this clonotype. The genes are TRBV6-5 and TRBJ2-3; TRBD1 matches at 9 bases. Trimming cost V 1 base and J 3 bases; bases outside gene matches: 2. This CDR3 is 15 amino acids long. The germline V gene has CDR1 MNHEY and CDR2 SVGAGI. CDR3 DNA sequence: TGTGCCAGCAGTTACTACAGGGGGCGGACAGATACGCAGTATTTT. Its protein is CASSYYRGRTDTQYF.

This chain connects TRBV20-1 to TRBJ1-2; tentative D call: TRBD1 (6 bases). CDR3 length equals 13 residues. CDR1 and CDR2 (germline): DFQATT, SNEGSKA (reference sequence). Between the trimmed V and J ends, which lost 1 base and 4 bases, there was a span of 10 bases. This CDR3 is CSARAGGAYGYTF. The CDR3 DNA follows: TGCAGTGCTAGAGCGGGGGGCGCCTATGGCTACACCTTC.

The genes are TRBV9 and TRBJ2-1, with D possibly being TRBD2 (6 bases). Germline assignment: CDR1 SGDLS and CDR2 YYNGEE. Deletions cut 2 bases from V and 0 bases from J, with 12 bases between. The CDR3 is made up of 16 amino acids. CDR3 protein: CASSVGGLSSYNEQFF. CDR3 DNA: TGTGCCAGCAGCGTCGGGGGATTGAGCTCCTACAATGAGCAGTTCTTC.

V is TRBV12-3 or TRBV12-4 and J is TRBJ2-1; D could derive from TRBD1 or TRBD2 (5 bases each). There are 15 residues in the CDR3. The germline V and J ends were trimmed by 8 bases and 1 base, with 15 bases remaining between them. CDR3 bases: TGTGCCAGCGCTCTACCGAGGGGTTCCTACAATGAGCAGTTCTTC. Translated, it gives CASALPRGSYNEQFF.

Here the CDR3 DNA reads TGTGCCAGCAGCTCGTCCTGGAGGGGACGGGGCACCGGGGAGCTGTTTTTT. Translating gives CASSSSWRGRGTGELFF. The rearrangement links TRBV11-2 to TRBJ2-2; TRBD2 is a possible D gene (6 bases). The germline gives CDR1 SGHAT, CDR2 FQNNGV. The length of the CDR3 is 17 residues. Trimming removed 4 bases at V and 4 bases at J, with 19 bases between.